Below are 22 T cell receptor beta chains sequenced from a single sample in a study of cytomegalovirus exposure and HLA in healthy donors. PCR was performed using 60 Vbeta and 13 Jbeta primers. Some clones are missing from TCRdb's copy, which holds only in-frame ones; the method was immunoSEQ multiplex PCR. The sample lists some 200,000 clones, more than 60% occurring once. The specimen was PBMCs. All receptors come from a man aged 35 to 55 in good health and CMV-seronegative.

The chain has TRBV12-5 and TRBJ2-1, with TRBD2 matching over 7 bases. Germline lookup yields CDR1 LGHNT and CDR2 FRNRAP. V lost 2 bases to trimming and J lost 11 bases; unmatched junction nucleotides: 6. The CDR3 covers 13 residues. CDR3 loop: CASGLSSGGKQFF. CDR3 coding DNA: TGTGCTAGTGGTTTGAGTTCGGGGGGTAAGCAGTTCTTC.

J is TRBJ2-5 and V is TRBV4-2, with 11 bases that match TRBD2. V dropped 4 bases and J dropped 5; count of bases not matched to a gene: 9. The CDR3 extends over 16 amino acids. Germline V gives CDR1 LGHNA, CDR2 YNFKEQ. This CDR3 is CASSPSSGGAAETQYF. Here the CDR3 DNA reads TGTGCCAGCAGCCCCAGTAGCGGGGGGGCGGCGGAGACCCAGTACTTC.

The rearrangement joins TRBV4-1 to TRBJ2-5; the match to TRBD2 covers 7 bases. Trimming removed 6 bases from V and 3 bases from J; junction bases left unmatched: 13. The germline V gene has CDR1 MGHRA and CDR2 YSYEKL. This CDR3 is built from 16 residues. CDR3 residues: CASSRSPAGVEETQYF. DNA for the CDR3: TGCGCCAGCAGTCGCAGCCCGGCGGGGGTAGAAGAGACCCAGTACTTC.

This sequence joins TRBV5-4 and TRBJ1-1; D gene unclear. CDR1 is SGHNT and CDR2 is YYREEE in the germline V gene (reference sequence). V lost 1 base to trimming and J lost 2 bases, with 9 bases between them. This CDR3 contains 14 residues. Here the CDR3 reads CASSLLEFNTEAFF. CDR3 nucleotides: TGTGCCAGCAGCTTGCTAGAGTTCAACACTGAAGCTTTCTTT.

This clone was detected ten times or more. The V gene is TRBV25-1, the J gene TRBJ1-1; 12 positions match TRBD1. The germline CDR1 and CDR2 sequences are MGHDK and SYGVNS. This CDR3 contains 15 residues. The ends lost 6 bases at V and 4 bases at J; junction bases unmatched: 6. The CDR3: CASSPGQGARTEAFF. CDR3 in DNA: TGTGCCAGCAGCCCGGGACAGGGGGCGCGCACTGAAGCTTTCTTT.

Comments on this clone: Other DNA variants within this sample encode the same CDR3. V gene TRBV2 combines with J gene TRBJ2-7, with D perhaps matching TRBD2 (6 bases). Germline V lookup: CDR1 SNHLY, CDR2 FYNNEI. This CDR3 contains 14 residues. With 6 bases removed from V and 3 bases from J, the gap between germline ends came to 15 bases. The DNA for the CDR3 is TGTGCCAGCAGGGGGCCTAGCGCAGGCTACGAGCAGTACTTC. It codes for CASRGPSAGYEQYF.

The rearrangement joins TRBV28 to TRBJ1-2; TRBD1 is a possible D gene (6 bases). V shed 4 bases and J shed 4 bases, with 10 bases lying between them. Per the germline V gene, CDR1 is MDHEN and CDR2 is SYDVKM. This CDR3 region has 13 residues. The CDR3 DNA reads TGTGCCAGCAGTTCACAGGGTAGCTATGGCTACACCTTC. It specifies CASSSQGSYGYTF.

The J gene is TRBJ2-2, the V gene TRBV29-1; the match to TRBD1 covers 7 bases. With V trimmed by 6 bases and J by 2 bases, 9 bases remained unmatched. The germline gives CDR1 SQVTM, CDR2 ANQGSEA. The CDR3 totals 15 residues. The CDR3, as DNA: TGCAGCGTCCTGACAGGGATCATTAACACCGGGGAGCTGTTTTTT. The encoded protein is CSVLTGIINTGELFF.

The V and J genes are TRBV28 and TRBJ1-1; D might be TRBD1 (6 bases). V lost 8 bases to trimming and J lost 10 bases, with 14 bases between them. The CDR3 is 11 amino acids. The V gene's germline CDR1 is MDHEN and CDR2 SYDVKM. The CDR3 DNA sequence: TGTGCCAGCTATAGGGGGGAGGGAGCTTTCTTT. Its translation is CASYRGEGAFF.

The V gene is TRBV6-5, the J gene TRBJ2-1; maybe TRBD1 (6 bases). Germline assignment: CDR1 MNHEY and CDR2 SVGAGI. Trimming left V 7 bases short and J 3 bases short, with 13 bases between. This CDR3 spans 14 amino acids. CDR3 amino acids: CASKRYRDYNEQFF. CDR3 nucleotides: TGTGCCAGCAAACGTTACAGGGACTACAATGAGCAGTTCTTC.

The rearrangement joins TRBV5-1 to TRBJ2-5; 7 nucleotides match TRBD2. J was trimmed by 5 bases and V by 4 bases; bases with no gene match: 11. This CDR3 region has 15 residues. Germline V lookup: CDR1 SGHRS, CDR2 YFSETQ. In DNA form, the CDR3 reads TGCGCCAGCAGCACCTGGGACTATACTCAGGAGACCCAGTACTTC. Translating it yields CASSTWDYTQETQYF.

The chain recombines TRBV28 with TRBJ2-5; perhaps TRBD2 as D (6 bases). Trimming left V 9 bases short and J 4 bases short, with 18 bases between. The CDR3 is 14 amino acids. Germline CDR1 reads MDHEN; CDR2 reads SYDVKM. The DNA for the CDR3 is TGTGCCAGTGGAGGGACGCACCGTGGAGAGACCCAGTACTTC. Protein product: CASGGTHRGETQYF.

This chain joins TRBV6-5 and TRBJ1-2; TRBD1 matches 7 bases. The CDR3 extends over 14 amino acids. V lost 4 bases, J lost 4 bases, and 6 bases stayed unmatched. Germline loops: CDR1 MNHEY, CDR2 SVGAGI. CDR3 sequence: CASSSAGGSYGYTF. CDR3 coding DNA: TGTGCCAGCAGTTCGGCAGGGGGTTCCTATGGCTACACCTTC.

The CDR3 DNA sequence: TGTGCCAGAAGCAAACTCCCGGGACAGGGGGTCTGTGTTTCTTTT. It codes for CARSKLPGQGVCVSF. The chain is built from TRBV7-5 and TRBJ1-4; TRBD1 is taken as the D call from the table, unchecked against the DNA. TRBV7-5 is reported as a pseudogene. The CDR3 totals 15 residues.

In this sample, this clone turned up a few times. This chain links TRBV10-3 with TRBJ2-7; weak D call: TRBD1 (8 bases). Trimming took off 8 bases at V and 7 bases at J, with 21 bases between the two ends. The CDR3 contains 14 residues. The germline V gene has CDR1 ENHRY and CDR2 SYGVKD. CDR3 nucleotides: TGTGCCATCGGACTAAGACAGGGGAGGGAGGAGCAGTACTTC. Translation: CAIGLRQGREEQYF.

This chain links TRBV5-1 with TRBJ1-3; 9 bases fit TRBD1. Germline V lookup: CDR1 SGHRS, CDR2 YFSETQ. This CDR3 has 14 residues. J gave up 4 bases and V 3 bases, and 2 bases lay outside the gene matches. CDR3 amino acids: CASSSGTGGNTIYF. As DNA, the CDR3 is TGCGCCAGCAGCTCCGGGACAGGGGGAAACACCATATATTTT.

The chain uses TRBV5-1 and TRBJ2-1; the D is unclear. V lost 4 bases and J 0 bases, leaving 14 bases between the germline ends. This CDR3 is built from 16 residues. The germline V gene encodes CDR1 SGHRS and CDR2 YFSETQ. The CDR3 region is CASSTQPGISYNEQFF. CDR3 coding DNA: TGCGCCAGCAGCACCCAGCCAGGTATCTCCTACAATGAGCAGTTCTTC.

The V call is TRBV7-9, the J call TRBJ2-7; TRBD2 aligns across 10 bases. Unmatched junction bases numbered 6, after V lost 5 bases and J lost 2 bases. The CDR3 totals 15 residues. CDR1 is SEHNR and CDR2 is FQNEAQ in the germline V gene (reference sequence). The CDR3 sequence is CASSTTSGDTYEQYF. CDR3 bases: TGTGCCAGCAGCACCACTAGCGGGGACACCTACGAGCAGTACTTC.

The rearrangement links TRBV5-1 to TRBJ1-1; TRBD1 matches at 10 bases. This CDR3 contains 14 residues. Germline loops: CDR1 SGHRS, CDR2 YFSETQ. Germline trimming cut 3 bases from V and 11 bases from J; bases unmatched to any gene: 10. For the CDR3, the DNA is TGCGCCAGCAGCTACACGGGACAGGGGACAGGGGCTTTCTTT. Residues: CASSYTGQGTGAFF.

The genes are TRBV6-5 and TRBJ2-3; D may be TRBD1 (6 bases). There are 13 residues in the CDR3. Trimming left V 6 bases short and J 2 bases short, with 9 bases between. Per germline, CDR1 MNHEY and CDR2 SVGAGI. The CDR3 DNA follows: TGTGCCAGCAGACAGGGATTCACAGATACGCAGTATTTT. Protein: CASRQGFTDTQYF.

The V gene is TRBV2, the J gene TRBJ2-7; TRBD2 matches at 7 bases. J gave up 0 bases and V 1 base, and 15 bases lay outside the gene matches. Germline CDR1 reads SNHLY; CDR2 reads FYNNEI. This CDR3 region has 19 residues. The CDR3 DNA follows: TGTGCCAGCAGTGAAGAAAGAGTCGGGAGGCCACTGTCCTCCTACGAGCAGTACTTC. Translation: CASSEERVGRPLSSYEQYF.

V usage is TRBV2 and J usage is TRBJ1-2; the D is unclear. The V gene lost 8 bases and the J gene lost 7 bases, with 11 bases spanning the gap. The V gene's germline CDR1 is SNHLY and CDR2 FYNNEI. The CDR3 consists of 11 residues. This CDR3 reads CASASSGGYTF. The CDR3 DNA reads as TGTGCCAGCGCATCATCGGGTGGCTACACCTTC.